This section outlines one T cell receptor (beta chain) sequence together with its context. This record comes from a study of blood T cell repertoires in COVID-19. Whole-study context: The United States, Italy and Spain provided the acute and convalescent COVID-19 samples. The analysed material was cDNA or gDNA that came from T cells, B-cell-depleted T cells, or PBMCs.

The CDR3 is 13 residues long. Trimming stripped 0 bases from V and 8 bases from J, with 10 bases between. Germline CDR1 SGHTA, CDR2 FQGNSA. In the authors' methods: Reference gene primer amplification in the assay estimated nucleated cell counts. TCRdb's table, derived via immunoSEQ multiplex PCR, lists solely in-frame clones and lacks some. Clone size and the V and J calls come from that table; the DNA yielded D and trimming. The sample holds some 290,000 clones, around 90% seen once. The sample consisted of peripheral blood. The chain carries TRBV7-2 and TRBJ1-2, with no clear D. The TCR originated in a woman in her fifties or sixties who had recovered from COVID-19. The CDR3 protein is CASSLALTRGYTF. As DNA, the CDR3 is TGTGCCAGCAGCTTAGCTTTGACGAGGGGCTACACCTTC.